Listed below are T cell receptor beta chains from one sample, sequenced in a study of OX40 agonist ivuxolimab in advanced cancers. Using immunoSEQ multiplex PCR, the repertoire was profiled, and TCRdb retains in-frame clones only, with some absent. Counted here are roughly 86,000 clones, under 95% occurring once; the ten biggest clones make up 0.43%. The specimen was CD4+ or CD8+ T cells sorted from blood, collected in a trial of the OX40 agonist ivuxolimab. These receptors were obtained from an adult with an advanced solid tumor such as melanoma, head and neck, liver or kidney cancer. Each CDR3 is given with its conserved first and last residue. The D gene is left open where the match is weak. Size tells how often a clone was seen (once, few, many) or the class of an expanded clone, and some rows leave it out.

d_call | cdr3_length | j_call | clone_size | v_call | cdr3_nt | cdr3_aa
. | 15 | TRBJ2-1 | . | TRBV6-1 | TGTGCCAGCAGTGAGTTGACGAGCTCCTACAATGAGCAGTTCTTC | CASSELTSSYNEQFF
. | 15 | TRBJ1-5 | . | TRBV7-8 | TGTGCCAGCAGATTAGGGGACGGTAACAATCAGCCCCAGCATTTT | CASRLGDGNNQPQHF
TRBD1 | 13 | TRBJ1-5 | . | TRBV11-2 | TGTGCCAGCTCGGGACAGATCAATCAGCCCCAGCATTTT | CASSGQINQPQHF
TRBD1 | 13 | TRBJ1-1 | . | TRBV7-9 | TGTGCCAGCAGCTTATCGACAGGGGGCCTAGCTTTCTTT | CASSLSTGGLAFF
TRBD2 | 15 | TRBJ2-3 | few | TRBV28 | TGTGCCAGCAGTAAAAGCGGGGGTGGCACAGATACGCAGTATTTT | CASSKSGGGTDTQYF
. | 15 | TRBJ2-5 | . | TRBV9 | TGTGCCAGCAGCCCTAAGGGTCAGACAGTCGAGACCCAGTACTTC | CASSPKGQTVETQYF
. | 16 | TRBJ2-7 | once | TRBV18 | TGTGCCAGCTCACCTCTCGCCGGAGGGGGGTCCTACGAGCAGTACTTC | CASSPLAGGGSYEQYF
. | 14 | TRBJ2-3 | . | TRBV6-5 | TGTGCCAGCAGTTACTCGGGCAGTCTACATACGCAGTATTTT | CASSYSGSLHTQYF
TRBD2 | 15 | TRBJ2-3 | . | TRBV5-1 | TGCGCCAGCGAGAGACTAGCGAGTCCCCCCGATACGCAGTATTTT | CASERLASPPDTQYF
. | 16 | TRBJ2-7 | . | TRBV5-1 | TGCGCCAGCAGCTTGGGGGGCGGAGGACTCGGCTACGAGCAGTACTTC | CASSLGGGGLGYEQYF
. | 15 | TRBJ1-5 | . | TRBV6-5 | TGTGCCAGCAGATTGGACAGCTATAGCAATCAGCCCCAGCATTTT | CASRLDSYSNQPQHF
. | 16 | TRBJ2-2 | once | TRBV15 | TGTGCCACCAGCAGATTCTCGGGCCTGAACACCGGGGAGCTGTTTTTT | CATSRFSGLNTGELFF
. | 11 | TRBJ1-2 | once | TRBV29-1 | TGCAGCGTTGAAGATTTGGGCGGCTACACCTTC | CSVEDLGGYTF
TRBD1 | 15 | TRBJ1-3 | . | TRBV28 | TGTGCCAGCAGTGTTTACAGGGGGTCTGGAAACACCATATATTTT | CASSVYRGSGNTIYF
. | 14 | TRBJ2-5 | . | TRBV6-6 | TGTGCCAGCAGTTTCTCAGGGTTAGAAGAGACCCAGTACTTC | CASSFSGLEETQYF
. | 15 | TRBJ2-7 | . | TRBV6-1 | TGTGCCACCCCAGGACGCGGGCCCGACTCCTACGAGCAGTACTTC | CATPGRGPDSYEQYF
. | 13 | TRBJ1-2 | once | TRBV7-2 | TGTGCCAGCAGCTCACGGGGTTACTATGGCTACACCTTC | CASSSRGYYGYTF
. | 14 | TRBJ1-4 | . | TRBV7-2 | TGTGCCAGCAGCTTACAAGGGATGGGCGAAAAACTGTTTTTT | CASSLQGMGEKLFF
TRBD2 | 19 | TRBJ2-7 | . | TRBV5-1 | TGCGCCAGCAGCTTGGGGTCCGGGACTAGCGGGATCCTTTCCTACGAGCAGTACTTC | CASSLGSGTSGILSYEQYF
. | 14 | TRBJ1-2 | . | TRBV11-2 | TGTGCCAGCAGCCCGTTGGGTCCAGTCTATGGCTACACCTTC | CASSPLGPVYGYTF
TRBD1 | 16 | TRBJ1-5 | . | TRBV28 | TGTGCCAGCAGTTCGACAGGGGGGTTCCCCAATCAGCCCCAGCATTTT | CASSSTGGFPNQPQHF
. | 14 | TRBJ2-1 | . | TRBV2 | TGTGCCAGCAGTGGAGGCGGCCCTACGGATGAGCAGTTCTTC | CASSGGGPTDEQFF
TRBD2 | 15 | TRBJ2-7 | . | TRBV11-2 | TGTGCCAGCAGTTACCTACTAGCGGGAGGATCCGAGCAGTACTTC | CASSYLLAGGSEQYF
TRBD2 | 17 | TRBJ2-5 | . | TRBV27 | TGTGCCAGCAGAACCCTCCTGCTAGCGGGAATCCAAGAGACCCAGTACTTC | CASRTLLLAGIQETQYF
. | 13 | TRBJ2-5 | . | TRBV19 | TGTGCCAGTAGTACGGGGAGGCAGGAGACCCAGTACTTC | CASSTGRQETQYF